A selection of T cell receptor beta chains follows, all from one sample in a study of T cell responses to AZD1222 COVID-19 vaccine. Assay: immunoSEQ multiplex PCR; the TCRdb copy retains only in-frame clones and omits some. The sample gives 110,000 to 150,000 clones, 70% to 90% of which show up once; around 7.8% is in the top ten. The specimen comprised peripheral blood, sampled on day 0 of AZD1222 vaccination. The receptors derive from an adult in good health. The CDR3 runs from the conserved cysteine through the conserved F or W. Only part of the rows carry a size: once, few, many, or a class if the clone is expanded.

size	J	V	CDR3
NA	TRBJ2-3	TRBV7-9	CASSLTTRSGTDTQYF
NA	TRBJ2-3	TRBV11-3	CASSSMLGASGGQDTQYF
NA	TRBJ1-3	TRBV11-3	CASSERGPGNTIYF
once	TRBJ1-2	TRBV2	CASSDQRGVDGYTF
NA	TRBJ2-1	TRBV18	CASSPGLAGEEQFF
NA	TRBJ1-1	TRBV11-2	CASSLAGTMNTEAFF
NA	TRBJ2-1	TRBV3-1/TRBV3-2	CASSQVYNEQFF
NA	TRBJ1-6	TRBV7-9	CVSSSVDRVNSPLHF
NA	TRBJ1-3	TRBV28	CASRNTIYF
NA	TRBJ1-3	TRBV19	CASSSGGSGNTIYF
NA	TRBJ2-3	TRBV7-2	CASSRRQRSGTDTQYF
NA	TRBJ1-2	TRBV5-6	CASSLRTGLYGYTF
NA	TRBJ1-2	TRBV7-2	CASSLGAFYGYTF
NA	TRBJ2-3	TRBV5-1	CASSSSSVGTDTQYF
NA	TRBJ2-3	TRBV7-8	CASSPRPSSGVAGTDTQYF
NA	TRBJ1-2	TRBV12-3/TRBV12-4	CASSPGQGPGYTF
few	TRBJ2-7	TRBV7-2	CASSLAPDPRYEQYF
NA	TRBJ1-6	TRBV30	CAWDSGTGNSPLHF
NA	TRBJ1-4	TRBV6-5	CASRPTGGDEKLFF
NA	TRBJ2-3	TRBV18	CASSASGTDTQYF
NA	TRBJ2-7	TRBV7-6	CASSLEGTHLREQYF
NA	TRBJ2-7	TRBV6-5	CASSTLGGWNEQYF
NA	TRBJ1-4	TRBV7-2	CASSLGPIRTEKLFF
NA	TRBJ1-1	TRBV5-1	CASSLGGLVGTEAFF
NA	TRBJ1-2	TRBV10-2	CASSRTGSNYGYTF
NA	TRBJ2-3	TRBV20-1	CSASRVAGSTDTQYF
NA	TRBJ2-2	TRBV3-1/TRBV3-2	CASSLQTSAKDPGELFF
NA	TRBJ1-2	TRBV19	CASSISEQPVRGAGYTF
NA	TRBJ1-4	TRBV14	CASSPRQFATNEKLFF
NA	TRBJ1-2	TRBV19	CASSRVDYGYTF
NA	TRBJ2-2	TRBV10-3	CALRDLSGSNTGELFF
NA	TRBJ1-2	TRBV18	CASSPPITSGNYGYTF
NA	TRBJ1-2	TRBV6-1	CASSEGWGLNYGYTF
NA	TRBJ2-1	TRBV5-1	CASSYGLADYNEQFF
NA	TRBJ1-6	TRBV9	CASSARDQGDSPLHF
NA	TRBJ1-2	TRBV5-4	CASSSWTVTNYGYTF
few	TRBJ1-1	TRBV2	CASRGIGVETEAFF
NA	TRBJ2-1	TRBV29-1	CSYLQDIYNEQFF
NA	TRBJ1-1	TRBV11-3	CASSLQAGTEAFF
NA	TRBJ2-5	TRBV7-9	CASSPGVQGRGETQYF
NA	TRBJ2-2	TRBV18	CASSPLAGVAGELFF
NA	TRBJ2-7	TRBV7-8	CASSRRRDRTSAISYEQYF
once	TRBJ2-7	TRBV9	CASSWGSSYEQYF
NA	TRBJ2-7	TRBV14	CASSQLVSYEQYF
NA	TRBJ2-7	TRBV19	CASSPGLAGDTPLTYEQYF
NA	TRBJ1-5	TRBV7-8	CASSKEGIQPQHF
NA	TRBJ1-1	TRBV19	CASSRVGGSTEAFF
NA	TRBJ1-6	TRBV6-5	CASRRQGPNSPLHF
once	TRBJ2-1	TRBV21-1	CASSYPGGLAGGPSYNEQFF
NA	TRBJ1-5	TRBV5-4	CASSWDGGGQPQHF
NA	TRBJ2-5	TRBV28	CASSPISGRAYQETQYF
NA	TRBJ1-1	TRBV10-1	CASRNDMNTEAFF
NA	TRBJ1-4	TRBV4-2	CASSQEGTANEKLFF
once	TRBJ2-7	TRBV5-6	CASSFGTGGFYEQYF